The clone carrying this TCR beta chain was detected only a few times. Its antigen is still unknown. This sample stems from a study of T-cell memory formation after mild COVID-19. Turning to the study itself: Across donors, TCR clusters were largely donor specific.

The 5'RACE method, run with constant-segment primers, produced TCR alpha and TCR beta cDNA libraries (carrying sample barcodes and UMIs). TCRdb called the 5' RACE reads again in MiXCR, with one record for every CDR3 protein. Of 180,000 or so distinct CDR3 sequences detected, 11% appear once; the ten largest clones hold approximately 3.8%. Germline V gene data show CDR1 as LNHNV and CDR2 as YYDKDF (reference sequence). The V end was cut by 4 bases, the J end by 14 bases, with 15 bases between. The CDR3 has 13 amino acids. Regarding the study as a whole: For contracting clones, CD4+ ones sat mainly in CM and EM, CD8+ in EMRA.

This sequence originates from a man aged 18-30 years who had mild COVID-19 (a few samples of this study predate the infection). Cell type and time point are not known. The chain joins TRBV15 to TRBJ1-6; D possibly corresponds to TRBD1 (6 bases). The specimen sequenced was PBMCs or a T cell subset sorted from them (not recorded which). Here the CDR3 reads CATSTLGGFTLHF. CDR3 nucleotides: TGTGCCACCAGCACCCTGGGGGGCTTCACCCTCCACTTT.